This entry features one T cell receptor (beta chain) sequence. The TCR beta CDR3 regions underwent amplification using RNA transcripts as the source. Primed by the HTBI set, a first-round RT-PCR was run on the TCR CDR3. From the multiplex PCR reads, TCRdb called clonotypes with MiXCR, one entry per CDR3 protein. The data hold under 400,000 distinct CDR3 sequences, with around 18% observed a single time. The data originate from a study of T cells in Graves' hyperthyroidism and ophthalmopathy. The CDR3 consists of 13 residues. V lost 3 bases, J lost 5 bases, and 7 bases lay in between. From germline, CDR1 is SEHNR and CDR2 FQNEAQ (reference sequence).

The sequence was obtained from a woman between 40 and 55 years old with Graves' ophthalmopathy. Sequencing was carried out using blood. J is TRBJ1-4 and V is TRBV7-9; D is unclear. CDR3: CASSFGRNEKLFF. The CDR3 DNA is TGTGCCAGCAGCTTCGGCAGGAATGAAAAACTGTTTTTT.